The 8 T cell receptor beta chains presented below share a single source sample, sequenced in a study of T cell repertoires in cytomegalovirus infection (dated by TCRdb to between 2018 and 2021). The sample's treatment or condition label is to be understood as: in vitro stimulation with specific CMV peptide epitopes to enrich CMV-specific T cells. Antigens for these TCRs are unknown. Sequencing was carried out with an Illumina HiSeq 1500. TCRdb applied fastp at Q25 and MiXCR to the public reads, then kept only in-frame beta chains. Records with the same CDR3 protein are collapsed into one entry carrying the most frequent genes and DNA. In all, the sample holds about a million distinct CDR3 sequences, and around 31% of those were seen once. The ten most abundant clones make up about 14% of the sample. This sample comprised cultured CD8+ T cells from PBMCs, obtained from culture after CMV antigen stimulation. These receptors all come from a human donor in good health (CMV status not recorded). Some clones in this sample may be carry-over from other donors' samples.

The chain uses TRBV11-2 and TRBJ2-1; D uncertain. The CDR3 has 15 amino acids. Germline V gene lookup returns CDR1 SGHAT and CDR2 FQNNGV. Trimming pared 5 bases from V and 0 bases from J, leaving 11 bases between. CDR3 nucleotides: TGTGCCAGCAGCGCAACCCGAAGCTCCTACAATGAGCAGTTCTTC. This codes for CASSATRSSYNEQFF.

V gene TRBV4-2 combines with J gene TRBJ2-5, with D possibly matching TRBD2 (6 bases). This CDR3 comprises 15 residues. CDR1 is LGHNA, CDR2 YNFKEQ, per germline. V shed 1 base and J shed 1 base, with 10 bases lying between them. The CDR3 DNA sequence: TGTGCCAGCAGCCAAGGGAGGGCTAGCCAAGAGACCCAGTACTTC. It is translated as CASSQGRASQETQYF.

This clonotype was recorded many times. This chain connects TRBV27 to TRBJ2-7; D call uncertain. Germline-derived CDR1 and CDR2 are MNHEY and SMNVEV (reference sequence). V lost 3 bases and J 7 bases, leaving 16 bases between the germline ends. The CDR3 sequence is 14 residues long. CDR3 amino acids: CASSFSPLAREQYV. The DNA of the CDR3 is TGTGCCAGCAGTTTCTCCCCTCTGGCTAGGGAGCAGTACGTC.

For this clonotype: A junction boundary mismatches the germline segment, possibly from a read error. The gene calls are TRBV7-8 and TRBJ2-1, with 15 bases that match TRBD2. Germline V gene lookup returns CDR1 SGHVS and CDR2 FQNEAQ. This CDR3 has 15 amino acids. As DNA, the CDR3 is TGTGCCAACAGCTTAGGGACTAGCGGGGGGTTGGAGCAGTTCTTC. Translated: CANSLGTSGGLEQFF. Full variable domain (missing parts from reference TRBV7-8 and TRBJ2-1): GAGVSQSPRYKVAKRGQDVALRCDPISGHVSLFWYQQALGQGPEFLTYFQNEAQLDKSGLPSDRFFAERPEGSVSTLKIQRTQQEDSAVYLCANSLGTSGGLEQFFGPGTRLTVL.

This clonotype has more than one count but fewer than ten. This sequence joins TRBV19 and TRBJ1-5, with no clear D. V was cut by 7 bases and J by 6 bases, with 19 bases left in between. The CDR3 length is 15 residues. CDR1 is LNHDA and CDR2 is SQIVND in the germline V gene (reference sequence). CDR3 loop: CASKWPGIEGQPQHF. The CDR3 DNA follows: TGTGCCAGTAAGTGGCCGGGTATCGAAGGTCAGCCCCAGCATTTT.

This clonotype showed up many times. The chain employs TRBV7-2 and TRBJ2-5, with 13 bases that match TRBD2. The CDR3 contains 16 residues. V was clipped by 0 bases and J by 2 bases; unmatched bases: 0. CDR1 SGHTA and CDR2 FQGNSA come from the germline V gene. CDR3 DNA sequence: TGTGCCAGCAGCTTAGCACTAGCGGGGGGGCAAGAGACCCAGTACTTC. Protein: CASSLALAGGQETQYF.

The CDR3 protein is CASSLARQGVGLNEKLFF. The CDR3 coding sequence is TGTGCCAGCAGCTTAGCCAGACAGGGGGTGGGTCTGAATGAAAAACTGTTTTTT. The chain joins TRBV7-8 to TRBJ1-4; 9 nucleotides line up with TRBD1. V gave up 0 bases and J gave up 5 bases; unmatched junction bases: 10. This CDR3 contains 18 residues. Germline CDR1 reads SGHVS; CDR2 reads FQNEAQ. The full variable domain, rest sourced from reference TRBV7-8 and TRBJ1-4, is GAGVSQSPRYKVAKRGQDVALRCDPISGHVSLFWYQQALGQGPEFLTYFQNEAQLDKSGLPSDRFFAERPEGSVSTLKIQRTQQEDSAVYLCASSLARQGVGLNEKLFFGSGTQLSVL.

This clonotype was seen at least ten times. The chain's CDR3 is CASIGGGTSPFTDTQYF. For the CDR3, the DNA is TGTGCCAGCATAGGAGGGGGGACTTCGCCCTTCACAGATACGCAGTATTTT. The chain employs TRBV6-1 and TRBJ2-3; D is tentatively TRBD1 or TRBD2 (6 bases each). The germline V gene has CDR1 MNHNS and CDR2 SASEGT. V was trimmed by 7 bases and J by 2 bases, leaving 22 bases between them. The CDR3 is made up of 17 amino acids.